This T cell receptor beta chain stems from a study of control samples from healthy donors and cancer patients. A single count supports this clone. Sequencing was performed with immunoSEQ multiplex PCR; in TCRdb, only in-frame clones are kept and a portion is missing. Of approximately 86,000 clones detected, around nine tenths appear once; the ten largest clones hold approximately 21%. The sample comprised blood. The sequence came from a man aged 25 to 40 in good health.

The CDR3 here is CATWTGNNEQFF. The CDR3 DNA reads TGTGCCACCTGGACAGGGAACAATGAGCAGTTCTTC. The chain is built from TRBV15 and TRBJ2-1; 8 positions match TRBD1. CDR1 and CDR2 from the germline V gene are LNHNV and YYDKDF (reference sequence). V dropped 8 bases and J dropped 5; count of bases not matched to a gene: 2. This CDR3 has 12 residues.